This T cell receptor beta chain is drawn from a study of blood T cell repertoires in COVID-19 (dated by TCRdb to the early 2020s). A note on the overall study: Samples from collaborators originated in the United States, Italy and Spain and spanned both the acute and convalescent phases of COVID-19. The repertoires were released in a freely available public database meant as a resource for research on the immune response to SARS-CoV-2. The samples were drawn from two sources: the first 160 participants of the ongoing ImmuneRACE study, and 950 to 1,500 subjects contributed by 6 global collaborators. The material from the prospective study consisted of cDNA or gDNA derived from T cells, B-cell-depleted T cells, or PBMCs. Nearly every sample came with metadata listing a de-identified subject ID, COVID-19 status, age in years and sex. Where available, HLA class I and class II types were obtained from metadata supplied by the sample provider rather than from assay-based typing. The dataset comprised deeply sampled blood TCRbeta repertoires from subjects exposed to, actively infected with, or recovered from COVID-19. The paper's findings and limits, for the study overall: The quantity of clinical and demographic metadata differed by source and by participant and was supplied without curation.

The CDR3 has 12 amino acids, counting the end cysteine and phenylalanine. Left in the record is the CDR3 DNA by itself, 36 bases read in frame from the first base. Via the germline V gene, CDR1 is LGHNA and CDR2 YNFKEQ. Cut back by 5 bases and 5 bases, the V and J ends lie 9 bases apart. TCRbeta CDR3 regions were amplified from genomic DNA using the immunoSEQ Assay, a bias-controlled multiplex PCR. Per the authors' processing: Nucleated cell counts per sample were estimated from amplification of reference gene primers within the assay. To quantify the absolute abundance of each unique TCRbeta CDR3 rearrangement, sequence reads were collapsed and filtered. For each sample, productive Simpson clonality was calculated by taking the square root of Simpson's diversity index across productive rearrangements. Drawn from immuneACCESS, this table holds only the in-frame rearrangements with V and J called that TCRdb kept. Clones are partly lost; checked studies trace under half to an unresolved V gene and leave the rest unexplained. D and trimming come from the DNA, and the V and J calls and clone size come from that table. The sample profile shows fewer than 150,000 clones; around 80% of them were found once. 11% of the sample belongs to the ten largest clones.

Whole blood was collected in K2EDTA tubes by collaborating institutions according to the institutions' own protocols. For TCRbeta analysis, collaborators shipped samples as frozen whole blood, isolated PBMCs, or DNA extracted from either of those sample types. This clone was observed a handful of times. No antigen is known for it. No base-level quality is on record; no much larger clone is a single base apart. Sequencing input: peripheral blood. The chain links TRBV4-2 with TRBJ1-2; the D segment could be TRBD1, given 5 matching bases. This receptor was obtained from a human donor in a cohort sampled during active COVID-19. The CDR3 reads CASSKGTYGYTF. The DNA sequence is TGTGCCAGCAGCAAGGGGACTTATGGCTACACCTTC.